This TCR beta chain was retrieved from a study of OX40 agonist ivuxolimab in advanced cancers. Clones were read by immunoSEQ multiplex PCR, and TCRdb kept only the in-frame ones, dropping some. The table includes about 72,000 clones, 85% to 90% detected once. Trimming cost V 7 bases and J 2 bases, with 12 bases left between them. The CDR3 is made up of 13 amino acids. Per the germline V gene, CDR1 is MNHEY and CDR2 is SVGAGI. Source: CD4+ or CD8+ T cells sorted from blood, taken in a trial of the OX40 agonist ivuxolimab. The chain uses TRBV6-5 and TRBJ2-7, with a possible D match to TRBD2 (6 bases). The TCR originated in an adult with an advanced solid tumor such as melanoma, head and neck, liver or kidney cancer. The CDR3 sequence is CASTGGAPYEQYF. The CDR3 nucleotides read TGTGCCAGCACGGGCGGGGCCCCCTACGAGCAGTACTTC.